Included here is one T cell receptor beta chain sequence, with context. Germline V CDR1 and CDR2: SEHNR, FQNEAQ (reference sequence). The V and J ends lost 5 bases and 5 bases respectively, with 9 bases between them. This CDR3 spans 13 amino acids. The sample comes from a study of blood T cell repertoires in COVID-19. Study overall: COVID-19 samples from acute and convalescent phases originated in the United States, Italy and Spain. From T cells, B-cell-depleted T cells, or PBMCs came the material, which was cDNA or gDNA.

Repertoires were generated with immunoSEQ multiplex PCR, while TCRdb's copy carries only in-frame clones and drops some. The table shows 200,000 to 300,000 clones, with around 80% occurring only once. Sequencing used peripheral blood. The chain uses TRBV7-9 and TRBJ2-2; D ambiguous. This clonotype was obtained from a man between 60 and 70 years old with acute or convalescent COVID-19. The CDR3 coding sequence is TGTGCCAGCAGCCCCCAGGCGACCGGGGAGCTGTTTTTT. Protein: CASSPQATGELFF.